This T cell receptor beta chain was identified in a study of cytomegalovirus exposure and HLA in healthy donors. Turning to the study itself: About 85 million unique TCRs from HLA-typed donors were held in an early release of data. General study points: A later analysis showed HLA-associated TCR beta chains outstripping equally common others in clonal expansion.

The CDR3 runs 17 residues. Trimming removed 6 bases from V and 4 bases from J, with 22 bases in between. CDR1 is SGHDN and CDR2 is FVKESK in the germline V gene. With regard to this clone: Its antigen is not identified.

In the PCR, 60 Vbeta and 13 Jbeta primers were used. Sequencing used immunoSEQ multiplex PCR; TCRdb keeps in-frame clones, though not all of them. The sample has under 200,000 clones, approximately 86% seen once. This TCR was sampled from a boy aged 2 to 10 in good health and CMV-seronegative. V usage is TRBV14 and J usage is TRBJ1-3, with D unresolved. The sample was PBMCs. CDR3 sequence (DNA): TGTGCCAGCAGGATTCTTCTTCGGCAGGAACGGGGAAACACCATATATTTT. Translated, it gives CASRILLRQERGNTIYF.